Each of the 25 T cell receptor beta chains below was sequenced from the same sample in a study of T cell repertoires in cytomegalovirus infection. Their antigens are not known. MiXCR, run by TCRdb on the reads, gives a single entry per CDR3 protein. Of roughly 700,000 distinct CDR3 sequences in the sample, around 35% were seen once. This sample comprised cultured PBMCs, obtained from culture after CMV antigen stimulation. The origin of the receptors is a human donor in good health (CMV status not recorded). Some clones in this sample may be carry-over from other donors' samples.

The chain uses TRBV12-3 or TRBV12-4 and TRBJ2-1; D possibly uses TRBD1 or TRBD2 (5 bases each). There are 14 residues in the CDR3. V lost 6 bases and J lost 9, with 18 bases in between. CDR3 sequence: CASRNSGAWVEQFF. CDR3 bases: TGTGCCAGCAGGAATTCCGGGGCCTGGGTTGAGCAGTTCTTC.

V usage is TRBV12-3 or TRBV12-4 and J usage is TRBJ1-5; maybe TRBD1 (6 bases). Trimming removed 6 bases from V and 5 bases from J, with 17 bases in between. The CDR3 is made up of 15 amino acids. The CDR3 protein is CASSVLMQGYQPQHF. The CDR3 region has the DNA TGTGCCAGCAGCGTATTAATGCAGGGGTATCAGCCCCAGCATTTT.

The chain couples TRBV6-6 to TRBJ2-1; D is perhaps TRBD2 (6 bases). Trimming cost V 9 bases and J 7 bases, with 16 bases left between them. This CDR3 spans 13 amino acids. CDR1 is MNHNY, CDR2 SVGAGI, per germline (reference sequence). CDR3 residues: CASAGIRGNEQFF. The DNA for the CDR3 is TGTGCCAGTGCAGGGATTCGGGGGAATGAGCAGTTCTTC.

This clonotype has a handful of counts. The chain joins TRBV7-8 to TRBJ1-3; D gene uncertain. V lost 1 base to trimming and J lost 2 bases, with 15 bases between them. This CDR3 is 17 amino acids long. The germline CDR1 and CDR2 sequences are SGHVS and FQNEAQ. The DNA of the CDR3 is TGTGCCAGCAGCTTAGGCCCCCCCGGGAGGGCTGGAAACACCATATATTTT. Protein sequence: CASSLGPPGRAGNTIYF.

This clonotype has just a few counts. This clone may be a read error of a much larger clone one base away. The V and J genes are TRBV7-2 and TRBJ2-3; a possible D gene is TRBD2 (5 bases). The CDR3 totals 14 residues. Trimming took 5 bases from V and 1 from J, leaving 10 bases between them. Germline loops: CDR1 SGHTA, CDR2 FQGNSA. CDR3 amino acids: CASSLISGTDTQYF. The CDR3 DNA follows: TGTGCCAGCAGCCTGATTAGCGGCACAGATACGCAGTATTTT.

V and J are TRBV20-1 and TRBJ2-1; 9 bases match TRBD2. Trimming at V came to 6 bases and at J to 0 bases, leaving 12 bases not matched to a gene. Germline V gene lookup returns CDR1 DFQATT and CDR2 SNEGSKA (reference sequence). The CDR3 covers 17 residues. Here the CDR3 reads CSAFRGGGPSSYNEQFF. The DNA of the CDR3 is TGCAGTGCCTTTCGCGGGGGGGGGCCGAGCTCCTACAATGAGCAGTTCTTC.

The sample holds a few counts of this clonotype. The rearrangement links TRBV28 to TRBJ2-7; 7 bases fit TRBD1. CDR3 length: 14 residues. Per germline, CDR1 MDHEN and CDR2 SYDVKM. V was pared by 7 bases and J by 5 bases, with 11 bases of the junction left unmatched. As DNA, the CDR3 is TGTGCCAGCACACGCCTCGACAGGGACCACGAGCAGTACTTC. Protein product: CASTRLDRDHEQYF.

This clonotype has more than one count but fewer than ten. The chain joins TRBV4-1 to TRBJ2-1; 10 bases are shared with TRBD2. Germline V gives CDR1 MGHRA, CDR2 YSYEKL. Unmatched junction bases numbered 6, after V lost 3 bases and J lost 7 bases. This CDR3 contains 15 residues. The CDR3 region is CASSHVQRGGNEQFF. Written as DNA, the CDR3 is TGCGCCAGCAGCCACGTCCAGCGGGGGGGGAATGAGCAGTTCTTC.

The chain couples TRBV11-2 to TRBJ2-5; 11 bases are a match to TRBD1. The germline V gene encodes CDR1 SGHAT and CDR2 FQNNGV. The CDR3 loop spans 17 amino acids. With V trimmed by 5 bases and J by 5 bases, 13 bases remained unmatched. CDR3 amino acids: CASSPTHGTGGMETQYF. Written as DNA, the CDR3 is TGTGCCAGCAGCCCCACCCACGGGACAGGGGGAATGGAGACCCAGTACTTC.

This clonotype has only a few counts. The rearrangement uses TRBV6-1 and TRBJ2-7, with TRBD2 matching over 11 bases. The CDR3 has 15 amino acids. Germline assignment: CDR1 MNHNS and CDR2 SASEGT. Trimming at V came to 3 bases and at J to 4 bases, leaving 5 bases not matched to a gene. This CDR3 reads CASSERLAGHYEQYF. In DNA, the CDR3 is TGTGCCAGCAGTGAGAGACTAGCGGGACATTACGAGCAGTACTTC.

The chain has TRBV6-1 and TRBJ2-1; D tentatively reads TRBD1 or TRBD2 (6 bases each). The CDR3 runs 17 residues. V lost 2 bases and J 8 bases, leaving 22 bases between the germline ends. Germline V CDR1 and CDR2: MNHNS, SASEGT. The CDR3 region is CASSERGVAPWGYEQFF. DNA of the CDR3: TGTGCCAGCAGTGAAAGGGGGGTAGCGCCCTGGGGTTATGAGCAGTTCTTC.

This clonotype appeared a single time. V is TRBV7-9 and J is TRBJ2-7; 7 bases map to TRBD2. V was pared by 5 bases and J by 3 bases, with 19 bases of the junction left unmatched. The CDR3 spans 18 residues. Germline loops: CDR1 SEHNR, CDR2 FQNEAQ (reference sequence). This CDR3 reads CASSSTRGGGTNYYEQYF. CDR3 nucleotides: TGTGCCAGCAGCAGCACCCGGGGCGGCGGGACTAACTACTACGAGCAGTACTTC.

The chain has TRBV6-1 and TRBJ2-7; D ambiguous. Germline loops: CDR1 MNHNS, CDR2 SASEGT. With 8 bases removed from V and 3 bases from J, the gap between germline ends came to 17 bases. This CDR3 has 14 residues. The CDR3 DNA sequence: TGTGCCAGCTCCCATGCTCTAGGCAACTACGAGCAGTACTTC. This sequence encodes CASSHALGNYEQYF.

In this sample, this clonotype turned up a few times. The CDR3: CASSLARLGGTYEQYF. The CDR3 DNA sequence: TGTGCCAGCAGCTTAGCGCGTTTGGGCGGAACCTACGAGCAGTACTTC. V usage is TRBV7-2 and J usage is TRBJ2-7; D unclear. The CDR3 is 16 amino acids. Trimming removed 0 bases from V and 2 bases from J, with 14 bases in between. Germline lookup yields CDR1 SGHTA and CDR2 FQGNSA.

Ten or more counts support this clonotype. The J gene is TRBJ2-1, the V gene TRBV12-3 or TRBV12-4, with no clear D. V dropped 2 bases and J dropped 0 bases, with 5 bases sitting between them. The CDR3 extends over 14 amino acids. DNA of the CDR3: TGTGCCAGCAGTTTACTGATCTCCTACAATGAGCAGTTCTTC. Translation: CASSLLISYNEQFF.

The CDR3 protein is CASSLGGGLGPGEQFF. The DNA for the CDR3 is TGTGCCAGCAGCTTAGGTGGAGGACTAGGGCCGGGGGAGCAGTTCTTC. This chain uses TRBV7-2 with TRBJ2-1, with 7 bases aligning to TRBD2. The CDR3 contains 16 residues. The J segment lost 10 bases and the V segment lost 1 base, leaving 13 bases of the junction unmatched. Germline CDR1 and CDR2: SGHTA and FQGNSA.

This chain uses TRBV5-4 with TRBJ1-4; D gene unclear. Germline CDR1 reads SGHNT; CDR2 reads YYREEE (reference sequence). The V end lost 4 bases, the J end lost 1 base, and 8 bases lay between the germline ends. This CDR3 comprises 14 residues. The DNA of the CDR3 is TGTGCCAGCAGCAAGGGAAGAACTAATGAAAAACTGTTTTTT. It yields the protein CASSKGRTNEKLFF.

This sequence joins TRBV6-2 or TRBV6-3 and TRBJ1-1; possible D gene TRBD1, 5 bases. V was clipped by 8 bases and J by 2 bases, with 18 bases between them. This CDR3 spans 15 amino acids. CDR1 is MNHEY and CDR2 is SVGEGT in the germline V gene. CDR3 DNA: TGTGCCAGCTCCCGGGACGGAAACCCTAACACTGAAGCTTTCTTT. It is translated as CASSRDGNPNTEAFF.

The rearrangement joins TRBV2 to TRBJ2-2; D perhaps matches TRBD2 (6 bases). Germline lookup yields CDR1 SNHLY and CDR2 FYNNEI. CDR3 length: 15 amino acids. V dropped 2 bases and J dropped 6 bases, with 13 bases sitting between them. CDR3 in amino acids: CASSEYGGSAGELFF. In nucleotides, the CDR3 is TGTGCCAGCAGTGAATATGGGGGGTCGGCCGGGGAGCTGTTTTTT. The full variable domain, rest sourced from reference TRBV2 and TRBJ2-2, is EPEVTQTPSHQVTQMGQEVILRCVPISNHLYFYWYRQILGQKVEFLVSFYNNEISEKSEIFDDQFSVERPDGSNFTLKIRSTKLEDSAMYFCASSEYGGSAGELFFGEGSRLTVL.

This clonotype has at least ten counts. Here the CDR3 reads CASSLISGGRNYGYTF. DNA of the CDR3: TGTGCCAGCAGCTTAATCTCAGGGGGTCGAAACTATGGCTACACCTTC. The genes are TRBV7-2 and TRBJ1-2, with 7 bases matching TRBD1. The CDR3 consists of 16 residues. In germline, CDR1 is SGHTA, CDR2 FQGNSA. J lost 2 bases, V lost 2 bases, and 8 bases had no gene match.

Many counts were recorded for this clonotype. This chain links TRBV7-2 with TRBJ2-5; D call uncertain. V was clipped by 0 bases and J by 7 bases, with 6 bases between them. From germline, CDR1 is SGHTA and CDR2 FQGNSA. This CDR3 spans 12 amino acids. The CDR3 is CASSLAMGTQYF. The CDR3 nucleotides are TGTGCCAGCAGCTTAGCAATGGGGACCCAGTACTTC.

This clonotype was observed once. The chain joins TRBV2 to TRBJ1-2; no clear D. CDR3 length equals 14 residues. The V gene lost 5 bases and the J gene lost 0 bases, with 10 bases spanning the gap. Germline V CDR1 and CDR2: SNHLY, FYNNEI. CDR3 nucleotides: TGTGCCAGCAGTATCGACAAGGCTAACTATGGCTACACCTTC. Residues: CASSIDKANYGYTF.

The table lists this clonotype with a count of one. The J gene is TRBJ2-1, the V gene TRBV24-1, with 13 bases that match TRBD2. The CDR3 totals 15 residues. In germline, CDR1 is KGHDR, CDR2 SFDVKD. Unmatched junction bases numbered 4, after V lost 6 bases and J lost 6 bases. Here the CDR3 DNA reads TGTGCCACCAGTCCAACTAGCGGGAGGGCCAATGAGCAGTTCTTC. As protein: CATSPTSGRANEQFF.

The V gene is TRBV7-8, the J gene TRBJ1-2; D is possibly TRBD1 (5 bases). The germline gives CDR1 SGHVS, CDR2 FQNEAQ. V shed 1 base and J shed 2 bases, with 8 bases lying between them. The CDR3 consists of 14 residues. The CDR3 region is CASSLVGENYGYTF. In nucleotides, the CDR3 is TGTGCCAGCAGCTTAGTGGGGGAGAACTATGGCTACACCTTC.

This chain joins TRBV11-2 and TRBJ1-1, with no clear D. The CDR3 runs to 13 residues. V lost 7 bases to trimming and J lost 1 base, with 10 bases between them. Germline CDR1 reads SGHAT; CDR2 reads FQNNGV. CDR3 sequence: CASKRTGNTEAFF. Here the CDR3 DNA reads TGTGCCAGCAAAAGGACGGGGAACACTGAAGCTTTCTTT.